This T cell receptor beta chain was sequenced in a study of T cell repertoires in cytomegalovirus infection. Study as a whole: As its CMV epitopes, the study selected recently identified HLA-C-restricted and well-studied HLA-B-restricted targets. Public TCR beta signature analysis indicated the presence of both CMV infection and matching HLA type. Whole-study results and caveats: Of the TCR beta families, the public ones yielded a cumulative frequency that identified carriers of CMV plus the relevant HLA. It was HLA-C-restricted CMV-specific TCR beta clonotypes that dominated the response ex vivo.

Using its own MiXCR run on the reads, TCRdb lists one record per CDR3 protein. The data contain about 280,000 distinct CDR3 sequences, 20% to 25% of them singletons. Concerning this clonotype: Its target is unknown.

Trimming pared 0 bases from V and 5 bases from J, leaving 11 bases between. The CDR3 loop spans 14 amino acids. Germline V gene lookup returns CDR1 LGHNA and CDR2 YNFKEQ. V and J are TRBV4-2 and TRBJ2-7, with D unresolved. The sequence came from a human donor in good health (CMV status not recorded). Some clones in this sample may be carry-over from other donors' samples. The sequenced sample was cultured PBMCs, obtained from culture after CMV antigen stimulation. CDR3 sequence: CASSQDLVTDEQYF. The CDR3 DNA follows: TGTGCCAGCAGCCAAGATCTAGTCACCGACGAGCAGTACTTC.